This TCR beta chain was sequenced during a study of cytomegalovirus exposure and HLA in healthy donors. Study at large: Approximately 200 million T cells yielded around 120 million unique TCR beta sequences in earlier analysis. A preliminary data release comprised 70 million to 95 million unique TCRs obtained from HLA-typed donors. Overall study findings and caveats: Upon later analysis, HLA-associated TCR beta chains proved more clonally expanded than other, equally common chains.

Germline V lookup: CDR1 MNHEY, CDR2 SMNVEV (reference sequence). The CDR3 runs to 17 residues. V lost 4 bases and J lost 6; bases outside the gene matches: 11. It was with 60 Vbeta and 13 Jbeta primers that the PCR ran. Here immunoSEQ multiplex PCR was the method, and the copy in TCRdb shows in-frame clones only, minus some. This sample's table reports 130,000 or so clones. Details on this clone: What it binds is unknown.

This clonotype originated in a man aged 18 to 29 in good health and CMV-seronegative. The chain uses TRBV27 and TRBJ2-3; TRBD1 aligns across 12 bases. The sequenced sample consisted of PBMCs. The CDR3 sequence: CASSSLQGTGGSDTQYF. The CDR3 DNA reads as TGTGCCAGCAGTTCTCTTCAGGGGACAGGGGGCTCGGATACGCAGTATTTT.